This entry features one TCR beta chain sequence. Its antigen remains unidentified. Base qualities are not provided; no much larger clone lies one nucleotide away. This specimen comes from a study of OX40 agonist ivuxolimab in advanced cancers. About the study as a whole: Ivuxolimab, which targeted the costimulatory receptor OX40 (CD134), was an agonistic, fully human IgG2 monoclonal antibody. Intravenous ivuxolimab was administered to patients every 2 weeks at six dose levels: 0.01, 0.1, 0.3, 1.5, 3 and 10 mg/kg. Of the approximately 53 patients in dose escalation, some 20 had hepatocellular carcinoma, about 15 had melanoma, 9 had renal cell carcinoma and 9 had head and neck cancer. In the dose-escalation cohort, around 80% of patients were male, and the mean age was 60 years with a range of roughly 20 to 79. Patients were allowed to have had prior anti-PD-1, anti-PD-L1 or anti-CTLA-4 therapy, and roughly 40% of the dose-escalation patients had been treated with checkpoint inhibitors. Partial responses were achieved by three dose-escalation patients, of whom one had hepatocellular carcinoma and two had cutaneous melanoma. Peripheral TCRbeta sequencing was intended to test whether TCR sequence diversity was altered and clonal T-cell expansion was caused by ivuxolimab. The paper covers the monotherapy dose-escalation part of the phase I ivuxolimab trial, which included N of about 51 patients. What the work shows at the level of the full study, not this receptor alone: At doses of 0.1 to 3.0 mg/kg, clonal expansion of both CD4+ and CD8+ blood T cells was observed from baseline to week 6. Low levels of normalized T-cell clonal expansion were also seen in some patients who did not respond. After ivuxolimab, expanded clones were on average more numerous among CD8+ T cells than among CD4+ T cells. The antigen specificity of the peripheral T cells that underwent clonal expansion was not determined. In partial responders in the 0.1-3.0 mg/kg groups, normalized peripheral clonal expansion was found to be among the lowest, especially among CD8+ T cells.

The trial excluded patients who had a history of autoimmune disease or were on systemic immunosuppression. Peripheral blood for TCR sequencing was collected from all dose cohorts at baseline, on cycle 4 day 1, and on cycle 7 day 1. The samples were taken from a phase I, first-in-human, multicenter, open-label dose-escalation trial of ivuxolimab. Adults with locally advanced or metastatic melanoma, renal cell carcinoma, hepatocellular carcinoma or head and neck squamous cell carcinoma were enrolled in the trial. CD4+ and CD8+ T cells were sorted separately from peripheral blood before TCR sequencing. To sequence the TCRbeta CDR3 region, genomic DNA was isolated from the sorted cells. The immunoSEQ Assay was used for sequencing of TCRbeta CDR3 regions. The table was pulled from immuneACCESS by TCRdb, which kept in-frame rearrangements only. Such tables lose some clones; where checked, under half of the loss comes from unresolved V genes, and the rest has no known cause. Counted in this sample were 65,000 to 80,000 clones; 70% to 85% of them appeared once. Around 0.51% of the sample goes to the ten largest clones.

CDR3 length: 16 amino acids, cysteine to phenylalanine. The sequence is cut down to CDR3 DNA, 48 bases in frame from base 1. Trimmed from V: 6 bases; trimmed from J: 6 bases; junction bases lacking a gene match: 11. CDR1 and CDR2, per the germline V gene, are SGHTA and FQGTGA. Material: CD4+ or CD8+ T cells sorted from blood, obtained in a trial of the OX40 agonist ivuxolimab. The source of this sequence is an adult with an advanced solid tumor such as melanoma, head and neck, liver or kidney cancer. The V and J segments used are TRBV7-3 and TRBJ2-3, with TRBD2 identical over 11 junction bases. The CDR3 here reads CASSITSGGPVDTQYF. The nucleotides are TGTGCCAGCAGTATAACTAGCGGGGGCCCCGTGGATACGCAGTATTTT.